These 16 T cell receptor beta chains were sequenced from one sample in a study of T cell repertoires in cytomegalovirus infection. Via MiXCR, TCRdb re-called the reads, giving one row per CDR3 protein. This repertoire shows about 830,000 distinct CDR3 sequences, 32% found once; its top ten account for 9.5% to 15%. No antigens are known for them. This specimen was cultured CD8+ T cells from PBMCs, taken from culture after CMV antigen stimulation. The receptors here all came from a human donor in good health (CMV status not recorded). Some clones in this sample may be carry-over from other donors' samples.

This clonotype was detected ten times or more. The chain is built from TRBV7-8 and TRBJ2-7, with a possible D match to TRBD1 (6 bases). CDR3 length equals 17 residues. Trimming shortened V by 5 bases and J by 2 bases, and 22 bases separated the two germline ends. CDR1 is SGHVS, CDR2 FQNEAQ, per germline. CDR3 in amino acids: CASSPARPGHITYEQYF. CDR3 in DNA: TGTGCCAGCAGCCCCGCGCGACCGGGACATATAACCTACGAGCAGTACTTC.

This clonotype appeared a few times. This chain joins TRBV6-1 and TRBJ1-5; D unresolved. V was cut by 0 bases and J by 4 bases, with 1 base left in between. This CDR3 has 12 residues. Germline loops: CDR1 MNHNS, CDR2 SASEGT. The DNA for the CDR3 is TGTGCCAGCAGTGAAGCGAATCAGCCCCAGCATTTT. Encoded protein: CASSEANQPQHF.

The CDR3 DNA reads as TGTGCCAGCAGCCACGACAGGGGGCTGTCCTACGAGCAGTACTTC. Protein: CASSHDRGLSYEQYF. The chain employs TRBV7-9 and TRBJ2-7; 10 bases are a match to TRBD1. CDR1 and CDR2 (germline): SEHNR, FQNEAQ (reference sequence). The CDR3 spans 15 residues. V was pared by 5 bases and J by 1 base, with 5 bases of the junction left unmatched.

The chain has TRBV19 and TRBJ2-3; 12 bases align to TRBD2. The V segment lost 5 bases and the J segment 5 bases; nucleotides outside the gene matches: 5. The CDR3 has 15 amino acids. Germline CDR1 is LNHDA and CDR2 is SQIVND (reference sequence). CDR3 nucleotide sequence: TGTGCCAGTAGTGATGGACTAGCGGGGATAGATACGCAGTATTTT. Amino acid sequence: CASSDGLAGIDTQYF.

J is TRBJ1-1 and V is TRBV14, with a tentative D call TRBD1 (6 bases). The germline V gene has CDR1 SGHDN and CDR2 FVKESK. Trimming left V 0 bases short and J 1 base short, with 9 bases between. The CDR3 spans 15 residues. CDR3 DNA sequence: TGTGCCAGCAGCCAAGATCGGGGGGCGAACACTGAAGCTTTCTTT. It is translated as CASSQDRGANTEAFF.

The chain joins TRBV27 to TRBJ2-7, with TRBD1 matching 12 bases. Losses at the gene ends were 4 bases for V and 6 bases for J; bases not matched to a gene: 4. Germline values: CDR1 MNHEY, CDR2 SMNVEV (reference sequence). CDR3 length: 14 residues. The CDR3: CASSWGQGASEQYF. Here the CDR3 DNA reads TGTGCCAGCAGTTGGGGACAGGGGGCGAGCGAGCAGTACTTC.

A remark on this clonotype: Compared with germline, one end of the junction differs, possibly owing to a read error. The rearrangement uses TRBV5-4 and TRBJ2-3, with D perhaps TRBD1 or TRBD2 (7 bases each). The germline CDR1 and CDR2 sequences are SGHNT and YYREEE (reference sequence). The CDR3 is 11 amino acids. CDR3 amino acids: CASTQGGALDF. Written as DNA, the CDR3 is TGTGCCAGCACCCAGGGGGGGGCGCTCGATTTT.

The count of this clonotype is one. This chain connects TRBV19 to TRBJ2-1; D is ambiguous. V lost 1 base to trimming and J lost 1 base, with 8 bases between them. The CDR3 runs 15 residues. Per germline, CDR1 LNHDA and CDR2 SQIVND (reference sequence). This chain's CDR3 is CASSIARASYNEQFF. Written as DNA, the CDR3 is TGTGCCAGTAGTATAGCAAGGGCTTCCTACAATGAGCAGTTCTTC.

Here the CDR3 DNA reads TGTGCCAGCAGTTTCGGGTTTTTGACCGGGGAGCTGTTTTTT. It codes for CASSFGFLTGELFF. The genes are TRBV27 and TRBJ2-2; D is ambiguous. Germline V CDR1 and CDR2: MNHEY, SMNVEV (reference sequence). Trimming pared 3 bases from V and 5 bases from J, leaving 10 bases between. CDR3 length: 14 amino acids.

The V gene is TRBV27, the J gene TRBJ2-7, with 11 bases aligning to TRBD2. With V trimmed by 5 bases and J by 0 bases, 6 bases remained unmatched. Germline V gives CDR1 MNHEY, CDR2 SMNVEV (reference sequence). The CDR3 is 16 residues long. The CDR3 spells CASSTSGGLFSYEQYF. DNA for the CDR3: TGTGCCAGCAGTACTAGCGGGGGCCTTTTCTCCTACGAGCAGTACTTC.

CDR3 DNA sequence: TGTGCCAGCTCAGACAGGGGTGTTCGGGAGCAGTACTTC. It codes for CASSDRGVREQYF. The rearrangement links TRBV12-3 or TRBV12-4 to TRBJ2-7; 8 bases fit TRBD1. With V trimmed by 8 bases and J by 7 bases, 10 bases remained unmatched. The CDR3 has 13 residues.

The CDR3 here is CASSSYREVGTEAFF. DNA of the CDR3: TGTGCCAGCAGTTCATACAGGGAGGTGGGCACTGAAGCTTTCTTT. The chain links TRBV2 to TRBJ1-1, with a weak D call TRBD1 (6 bases). Deletions cut 5 bases from V and 4 bases from J, with 17 bases between. The CDR3 loop spans 15 amino acids. Germline V lookup: CDR1 SNHLY, CDR2 FYNNEI. Drawing the rest from reference TRBV2 and TRBJ1-1, the complete variable domain is EPEVTQTPSHQVTQMGQEVILRCVPISNHLYFYWYRQILGQKVEFLVSFYNNEISEKSEIFDDQFSVERPDGSNFTLKIRSTKLEDSAMYFCASSSYREVGTEAFFGQGTRLTVV.

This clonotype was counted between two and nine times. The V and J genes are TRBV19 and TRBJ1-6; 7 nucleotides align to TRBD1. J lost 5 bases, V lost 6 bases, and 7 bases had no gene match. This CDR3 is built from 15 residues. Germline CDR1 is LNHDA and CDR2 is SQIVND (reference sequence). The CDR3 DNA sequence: TGTGCCAGTAGATCCTCCGACAGGGATAATTCACCCCTCCACTTT. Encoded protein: CASRSSDRDNSPLHF.

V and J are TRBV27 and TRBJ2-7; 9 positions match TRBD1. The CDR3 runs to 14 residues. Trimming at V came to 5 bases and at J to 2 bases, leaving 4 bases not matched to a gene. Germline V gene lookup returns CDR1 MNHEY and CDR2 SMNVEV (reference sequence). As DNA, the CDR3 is TGTGCCAGCAGTACGGGACAGGGAACCTACGAGCAGTACGTC. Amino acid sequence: CASSTGQGTYEQYV.

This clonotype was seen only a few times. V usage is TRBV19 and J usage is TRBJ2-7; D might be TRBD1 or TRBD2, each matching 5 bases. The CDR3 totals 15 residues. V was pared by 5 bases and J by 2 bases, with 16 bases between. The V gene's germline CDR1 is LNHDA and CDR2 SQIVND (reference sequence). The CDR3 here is CASSAYPGPAYEQYF. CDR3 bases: TGTGCCAGTAGTGCATACCCGGGACCTGCCTACGAGCAGTACTTC.

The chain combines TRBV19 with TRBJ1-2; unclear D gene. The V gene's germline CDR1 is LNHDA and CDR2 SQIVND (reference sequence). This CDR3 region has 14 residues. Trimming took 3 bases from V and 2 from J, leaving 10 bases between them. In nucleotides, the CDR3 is TGTGCCAGTAGTATTGCACCTGGGAACTATGGCTACACCTTC. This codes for CASSIAPGNYGYTF.